This TCR beta chain was obtained from a study of cytomegalovirus exposure and HLA in healthy donors. Regarding the study as a whole: The study listed some 160 cytomegalovirus-associated TCR beta chains.

Turning to this clone: The antigen is undetermined.

The ends were cut back, 5 bases at V and 6 bases at J, with 14 bases in the middle. The CDR3 length is 14 residues. The germline V gene encodes CDR1 LNHDA and CDR2 SQIVND (reference sequence). Use of 60 Vbeta and 13 Jbeta primers characterized the PCR. The assay was immunoSEQ multiplex PCR, and TCRdb's table has in-frame clones only and misses some. The top ten clones hold under 0.9% of a sample with around 170,000 clones, 82% of them seen once. The sample was PBMCs. The rearrangement links TRBV19 to TRBJ2-1, with D possibly TRBD1 on 6 matching bases. This receptor was obtained from a woman aged 18-29 years in good health and CMV-seronegative. Here the CDR3 reads CASSAQGITNEQFF. In DNA form, the CDR3 reads TGTGCCAGTAGTGCCCAGGGGATCACCAATGAGCAGTTCTTC.